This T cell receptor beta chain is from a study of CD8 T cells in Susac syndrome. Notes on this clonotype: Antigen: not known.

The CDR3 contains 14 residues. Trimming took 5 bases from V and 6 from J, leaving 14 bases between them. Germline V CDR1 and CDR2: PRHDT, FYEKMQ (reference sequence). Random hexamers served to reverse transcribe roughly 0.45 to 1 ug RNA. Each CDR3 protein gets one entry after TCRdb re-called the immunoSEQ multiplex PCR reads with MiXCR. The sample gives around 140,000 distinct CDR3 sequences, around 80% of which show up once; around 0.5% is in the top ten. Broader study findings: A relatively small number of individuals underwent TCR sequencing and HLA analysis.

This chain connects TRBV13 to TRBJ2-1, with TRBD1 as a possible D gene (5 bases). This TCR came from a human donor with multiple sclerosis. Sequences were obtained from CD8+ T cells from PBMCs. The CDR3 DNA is TGTGCCAGCAGCCCCTACAGGACAAGCAATGAGCAGTTCTTC. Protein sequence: CASSPYRTSNEQFF.